This T cell receptor beta chain was documented in a study of cytomegalovirus exposure and HLA in healthy donors (dated by TCRdb to the late 2010s). Concerning the study at large: According to an earlier analysis of a few hundred of the donors, 150 million to 200 million T cells yielded roughly 110 million unique TCR beta sequences and around 300 Gb of sequence data. Besides the first cohort of 666 subjects, a separate validation cohort made up of 120 different subjects was used. HLA typing included class I and class II loci at four-digit resolution. High-throughput TCR immunosequencing, statistical association of individual TCRs with disease status, and machine learning were combined to predict cytomegalovirus infection status. Rather than drawing on any new phenotypic data, the later analysis identified candidate immune exposures from TCR beta sequences and the way those sequences occurred across donors. Typing coverage varied by locus: roughly 629-630 donors for A, B, C, DRB1 and DQB1; approximately 560 for DQA1; approximately 570 for DPA1; roughly 470 for DPB1. In an earlier analysis of 550 to 700 of the donors, high-throughput TCR beta sequencing was used to judge whether each TCR beta V gene segment behaved as functional or pseudogenic. Every discovery cohort repertoire had been produced on one sequencing platform. The study profiled the T cell repertoires of fewer than 850 subjects by immunosequencing and related them to cytomegalovirus serostatus. A later analysis re-analyzed previously published TCR beta repertoires from 650 to 800 donors and added high-resolution HLA genotyping to study TCR occurrence patterns. An early release that covered about 600 HLA-typed donors contained 250 to 350 gigabases of sequencing data and 70 million to 100 million unique TCR sequences. The genetic ancestry cluster associated with self-reported Caucasian donors included around 76% of the roughly 400 genotyped donors. Among some 400 genotyped donors of the cohort, an average of around 250,000 unique TCR beta nucleotide sequences was sequenced per donor, of which roughly 18% were non-productive. Alongside the repertoire data, information on donor age, sex, ethnicity and CMV serostatus was compiled. Genome-wide SNP genotypes for about 60% of the roughly 700 donors were used in a later genetic analysis, which treated that subset as a discovery cohort. Because of strong linkage in the cohort, roughly five DR-DQ haplotypes were treated as single units for association and clustering. The study aimed to test whether signatures of past pathogen exposure could be identified by cataloging public T cell receptors. The paper's findings and limits, for the study overall: Because counts were too low, about 17 rarely observed V segments, including chromosome 9 orphons, were excluded from the earlier analysis of under 650 of the donors. Linkage disequilibrium might explain the correlated functional status among segregating V segments, but an unknown experimental factor could not be excluded. According to a later analysis, parvovirus B19, influenza, CMV and Epstein-Barr virus appeared linked to several top co-occurrence clusters. For the cohort, immune exposure information was limited to CMV serostatus. The sequencing pipeline was judged likely to have produced a cluster of highly shared sequence variants as a technical artifact. Three of the identified cytomegalovirus-associated TCR beta chains were confirmed in vitro to be specific for cytomegalovirus antigens. A further reported finding was that TCR beta sequences accurately predicted the HLA-A and HLA-B alleles for most subjects in the first cohort. Because HLA typing was unavailable for some donors at each locus, only the typed subset was used in association tests. The study listed over 150 TCR beta chains as associated with cytomegalovirus. When HLA alleles, especially DR and DQ, strongly co-occurred, attributing TCR associations to individual alleles was difficult. Broadly in line with IMGT annotations, most TCR beta V segments showed up in productive rearrangements about 90% or about 30% of the time in an earlier analysis of 450 to 600 of the donors. Most TCR sequences were observed very rarely across donors, whereas some public TCRs were present in many individuals. In a later analysis, HLA-associated TCR beta chains showed more clonal expansion and lower generation probabilities than non-associated chains that were equally common. Specific HLA alleles were associated with over 15,000 TCR beta sequences at a false discovery rate of 0.05 in a later analysis. Cytomegalovirus status was reported to be diagnosed by the classifier with high specificity and sensitivity in both the original and validation cohorts. A later analysis found that most CMV-associated TCR beta chains appeared HLA-restricted, with HLA associations seemingly driven largely by CMV exposure. The authors suggested that the approach could potentially be extended to other disease states and immunological phenotypes. The presence/absence analyses assumed that sequencing depth was roughly uniform across donors, and that assumption may not be true. In a later genetic analysis, a missense DCLRE1C variant was associated with V-gene and J-gene trimming of TCR beta chains, and the association was replicated in an independent cohort. Compared with the approximately 670-donor mean, donors in an Asian-associated ancestry cluster had fewer N-insertions in productive TCRs, according to a later genetic analysis. The cohort was sequenced for TCR beta chains only, and without alpha or paired-chain data the features that could be detected were limited. Some IMGT-functional V segments, including TRBV6-2 and TRBV6-3, could not be distinguished by the 87-base-pair reads and were therefore excluded. According to a later analysis, TCR association rates differed among HLA loci, with DRB1 alleles showing the most associated TCRs and HLA-C alleles showing the fewest.

Library generation was performed with the immunoSEQ multiplex PCR assay. The multiplex PCR relied on a mix of 60 forward primers for TCR Vbeta segments and 13 reverse primers for TCR Jbeta segments. Amplification of the CDR3 region of rearranged TCR beta genes was performed with a multiplex PCR assay on genomic DNA. Amplified TCR beta libraries were sequenced as 87-base-pair reads on the Illumina HiSeq System. As for the original processing: A later analysis counted about 80 million unique TCR beta chains across the 640 or so repertoires, and some 12 million of these chains were shared by at least two donors. Raw reads were error-corrected and collapsed into unique sequences with a nearest-neighbor algorithm that merged closely related sequences to remove PCR and sequencing errors. V, D and J gene segments were assigned by aligning CDR3 sequences to IMGT reference sequences. For a sequence to be retained, at least a six-nucleotide match to both a V gene segment and a J gene segment was required. A rearrangement was called productive if the CDR3 had no stop codons and remained in frame with V and J, and every other rearrangement was called non-productive. Following IMGT convention, CDR3 was defined as the stretch from the second conserved V-encoded cysteine up to the conserved J-encoded phenylalanine. In an earlier analysis of 500 to 650 of the donors, sequences lacking an unambiguous match to a single V gene segment were excluded. In an earlier analysis of around 600 of the donors, V segments were called functional above 56.7% productive rearrangements and were called segregating when the between-donor standard deviation exceeded 5%. A statistical classification framework was developed to diagnose cytomegalovirus status using the catalog of TCR beta chain sequences. In a later analysis, TCR nucleotide sequences were compared against IMGT/GENE-DB human TR gene sequences so that V and J genes could be assigned. The TCRdist pipeline was used in a later analysis to assign CDR3 sequences and most-parsimonious VDJ recombination scenarios. In a later analysis, each TCR beta chain was defined by its CDR3 amino acid sequence together with its V-gene family, and reads without a unique V-gene family were excluded. A later analysis removed roughly 590 highly shared, low-generation-probability nucleotide sequences to deal with suspected cross-contamination and a sequencing artifact. In a later analysis, a clonal expansion index was calculated for each public chain from normalized within-repertoire ranks of inferred template counts. In a later analysis, generation probabilities were computed with a VDJ recombination model fitted to out-of-frame rearrangements, and the resulting probabilities were checked against IGoR. A later analysis scored TCR-TCR, TCR-HLA and TCR-CMV co-occurrence with hypergeometric tests, applying a repertoire-size bias correction to TCR pairs. To estimate false discovery rates, a later analysis permuted the HLA or CMV assignments 20 times. In a later analysis, co-occurring TCRs were grouped with DBSCAN, and TCRdist sequence similarity was added when clustering was performed within HLA-allele-positive subsets. For co-occurrence clustering, repertoires with fewer than 30,000 or more than 120,000 public chains were excluded, along with a handful of repertoires with anomalous nucleotide sharing. Sourced from immuneACCESS, this table was stored by TCRdb with only in-frame sequences that have V and J called. A share of the clones is absent; for the studies checked, an unresolved V gene accounts for under half, and the remainder has no known explanation. That table furnishes V, J and clone size, whereas the DNA furnished D and trimming. Within this sample are roughly 67,000 clones, with around 80% of them counted one time only. Clones ranked in the top ten supply 7.5% to 10% of the sample.

This clone was recorded a few times. No cognate antigen has been identified for it. The input lacks base qualities; no much larger clone sits a single base away. The CDR1 and CDR2 encoded by the germline V gene are SGHTA and FQGNSA. Including cysteine and phenylalanine, the CDR3 has 14 amino acids. Here the CDR3 DNA is all that survives: 42 bases in frame from base 1. Cut back by 3 bases and 5 bases, the V and J ends lie 11 bases apart. The cohort comprised some 700 healthy bone marrow donors. Cohort members were all nominally healthy when sampled, although unrecorded immune exposures were likely present. The donor tested CMV seronegative, placing the donor among the roughly 400 seronegative members of the cohort. Each donor provided a peripheral blood sample, and peripheral blood mononuclear cells were used for TCR beta sequencing. The Qiagen DNeasy Blood Extraction Kit was used to extract genomic DNA from the blood cell samples.

The rearrangement combines TRBV7-2 with TRBJ2-4; the best D guess is TRBD2, with 6 bases matching. The receptor was derived from a man between 35 and 55 years old in good health and CMV-seronegative. Sequenced sample: PBMCs. CDR3 sequence: CASSFTSSENIQYF. The nucleotide sequence reads TGTGCCAGCAGCTTCACTAGCTCCGAAAACATTCAGTACTTC.